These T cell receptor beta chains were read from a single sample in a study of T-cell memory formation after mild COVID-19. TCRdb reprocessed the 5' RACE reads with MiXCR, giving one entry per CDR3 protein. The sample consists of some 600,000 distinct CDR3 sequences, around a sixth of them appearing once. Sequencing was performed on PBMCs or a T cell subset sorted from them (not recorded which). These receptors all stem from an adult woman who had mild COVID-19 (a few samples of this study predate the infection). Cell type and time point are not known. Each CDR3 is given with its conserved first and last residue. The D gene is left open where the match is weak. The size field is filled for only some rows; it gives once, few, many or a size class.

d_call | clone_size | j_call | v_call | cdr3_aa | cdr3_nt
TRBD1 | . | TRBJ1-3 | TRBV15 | CATSGQGFSGNTIYF | TGTGCCACCAGCGGACAGGGATTCTCTGGAAACACCATATATTTT
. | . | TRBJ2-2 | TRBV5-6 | CASSLMTSDTGELFF | TGTGCCAGCAGCTTGATGACTTCCGACACCGGGGAGCTGTTTTTT
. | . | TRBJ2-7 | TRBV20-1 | CSAPSLGTEQYF | TGCAGTGCGCCCAGCCTAGGGACCGAGCAGTACTTC
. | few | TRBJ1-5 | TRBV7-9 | CASSPTAGSNQPQHF | TGTGCCAGCAGCCCAACAGCTGGCAGCAATCAGCCCCAGCATTTT
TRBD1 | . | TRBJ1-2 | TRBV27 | CASSRHNIGQGLYGYTF | TGTGCCAGCAGTCGCCACAATATCGGACAGGGGCTGTATGGCTACACCTTC
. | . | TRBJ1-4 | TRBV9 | CASSKGRGGEKLFF | TGTGCCAGCAGCAAAGGGAGAGGAGGTGAAAAACTGTTTTTT
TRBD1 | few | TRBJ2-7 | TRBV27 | CASRGTGAYEQYF | TGTGCCAGCAGAGGAACAGGGGCCTACGAGCAGTACTTC
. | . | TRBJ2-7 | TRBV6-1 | CASRATGAYEQYF | TGTGCCAGCAGGGCTACAGGAGCCTACGAGCAGTACTTC
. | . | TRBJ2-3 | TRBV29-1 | CSVELPGVDTQYF | TGCAGCGTTGAACTACCAGGGGTAGATACGCAGTATTTT
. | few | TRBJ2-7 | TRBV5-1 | CASSIGGQYEQYF | TGCGCCAGCAGCATCGGGGGGCAGTACGAGCAGTACTTC
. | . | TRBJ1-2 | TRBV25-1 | CASSGPPGSDGYTF | TGTGCCAGCAGTGGGCCCCCAGGGAGTGATGGCTACACCTTC
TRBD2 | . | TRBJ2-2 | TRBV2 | CASGGVRSGELFF | TGTGCCAGCGGGGGGGTTAGGAGCGGGGAGCTGTTTTTT